One sample yielded the 30 T cell receptor beta chains listed below, sequenced in a study of blood T cell repertoires in COVID-19. The protocol was immunoSEQ multiplex PCR, while the TCRdb copy is restricted to in-frame clones and leaves out a portion. The table has approximately 440,000 clones, approximately 88% seen once; the top ten hold around 12%. The sequencing input was peripheral blood. The receptors come from a woman in her forties or fifties with COVID-19, enrolled during active disease.

The V call is TRBV9, the J call TRBJ2-4; D uncertain. The germline CDR1 and CDR2 sequences are SGDLS and YYNGEE. The germline V and J ends were trimmed by 4 bases and 3 bases, with 17 bases remaining between them. The CDR3 contains 16 residues. The CDR3 here is CASSPRPIQGKNIQYF. The CDR3 coding sequence is TGTGCCAGCAGCCCGAGGCCCATTCAAGGCAAAAACATTCAGTACTTC.

The V call is TRBV29-1, the J call TRBJ1-1; no definite D call. V was clipped by 4 bases and J by 5 bases, with 8 bases between them. The CDR3 contains 11 residues. The germline CDR1 and CDR2 sequences are SQVTM and ANQGSEA. The CDR3 DNA reads as TGCAGCGTTGTCTACGGGACTGAAGCTTTCTTT. This sequence encodes CSVVYGTEAFF.

This clone has more than one count but fewer than ten. V and J are TRBV4-1 and TRBJ2-7; TRBD2 aligns across 11 bases. The germline CDR1 and CDR2 sequences are MGHRA and YSYEKL. Trimming at V came to 0 bases and at J to 2 bases, leaving 9 bases not matched to a gene. The CDR3 has 18 residues. CDR3 sequence: CASSQDWGTSGYTYEQYF. CDR3 nucleotide sequence: TGCGCCAGCAGCCAAGATTGGGGGACTAGCGGTTATACCTACGAGCAGTACTTC.

Worth noting for this clone: Different DNA sequences within this sample yield the same CDR3. V gene TRBV5-1 combines with J gene TRBJ1-2; D unclear. V was pared by 4 bases and J by 1 base, with 8 bases between. The CDR3 totals 13 residues. Germline CDR1 and CDR2: SGHRS and YFSETQ. The CDR3 DNA follows: TGCGCCAGCAGCCCGGAGGGTAACTATGGCTACACCTTC. Encoded protein: CASSPEGNYGYTF.

This chain uses TRBV10-3 with TRBJ1-1; a possible D gene is TRBD1 (5 bases). CDR3 length equals 14 residues. Deletions cut 3 bases from V and 0 bases from J, with 8 bases between. Per germline, CDR1 ENHRY and CDR2 SYGVKD. The CDR3 sequence is CAISDPTVNTEAFF. The DNA of the CDR3 is TGTGCCATCAGTGACCCGACAGTGAACACTGAAGCTTTCTTT.

This clone is a singleton in its sample. CDR3 sequence: CASSDQAGGGDTQYF. CDR3 DNA: TGTGCCAGCAGCGACCAAGCGGGGGGTGGGGATACGCAGTATTTT. This chain joins TRBV9 and TRBJ2-3; 9 bases map to TRBD2. The trim removed 3 bases at V and 6 bases at J, leaving 8 bases unmatched. Germline CDR1 and CDR2: SGDLS and YYNGEE. The CDR3 has 15 amino acids.

The chain joins TRBV4-2 to TRBJ2-1; TRBD2 aligns across 12 bases. Germline loops: CDR1 LGHNA, CDR2 YNFKEQ. Trimming took 3 bases from V and 4 from J; bases not matched to a gene: 7. CDR3 length: 17 residues. CDR3 nucleotides: TGTGCCAGCAGCCAGGGATTACTAGCGGGGGGTTACAATGAGCAGTTCTTC. This gives the protein CASSQGLLAGGYNEQFF.

This rearrangement joins TRBV6-1 to TRBJ2-7; D perhaps matches TRBD2 (6 bases). V was cut by 4 bases and J by 5 bases, with 21 bases left in between. This CDR3 region has 16 residues. Germline CDR1 and CDR2: MNHNS and SASEGT. CDR3 sequence: CASSGQFTPPGDEQYF. CDR3 in DNA: TGTGCCAGCAGTGGACAGTTTACCCCACCGGGGGACGAGCAGTACTTC.

The rearrangement uses TRBV6-1 and TRBJ1-1; D gene uncertain. The germline V gene encodes CDR1 MNHNS and CDR2 SASEGT. The CDR3 length is 14 residues. V dropped 0 bases and J dropped 6 bases, with 11 bases sitting between them. The CDR3 DNA sequence: TGTGCCAGCAGTGAAGCCGCGGGATGGTCTGAAGCTTTCTTT. It codes for CASSEAAGWSEAFF.

V usage is TRBV27 and J usage is TRBJ1-1, with TRBD1 as a possible D gene (5 bases). Trimming shortened V by 6 bases and J by 4 bases, and 9 bases separated the two germline ends. The CDR3 sequence is 12 residues long. Germline CDR1 reads MNHEY; CDR2 reads SMNVEV (reference sequence). The CDR3 here is CASRAGGTEAFF. In DNA, the CDR3 is TGTGCCAGCAGAGCGGGGGGCACTGAAGCTTTCTTT.

The rearrangement joins TRBV6-1 to TRBJ2-2, with TRBD1 as a possible D gene (6 bases). CDR1 MNHNS and CDR2 SASEGT come from the germline V gene. The CDR3 length is 16 residues. V was clipped by 3 bases and J by 6 bases, with 17 bases between them. The CDR3, as DNA: TGTGCCAGCAGTGAGAGGGCAGGGGTGTATTCCGGGGAGCTGTTTTTT. Protein product: CASSERAGVYSGELFF.

The CDR3 DNA reads TGCGCCAGCAGCCCTGACAGGGGTGGCTACACCTTC. As protein: CASSPDRGGYTF. The J gene is TRBJ1-2, the V gene TRBV5-1; 8 bases fit TRBD1. V shed 4 bases, J shed 7 bases, and the junction held 3 bases outside the gene matches. This CDR3 is built from 12 residues. The germline gives CDR1 SGHRS, CDR2 YFSETQ.

The V call is TRBV5-5, the J call TRBJ1-2; 9 positions match TRBD1. Trimming removed 5 bases from V and 2 bases from J; junction bases left unmatched: 4. Germline-derived CDR1 and CDR2 are SGHKS and YYEKEE (reference sequence). The CDR3 is made up of 14 amino acids. The CDR3, as DNA: TGTGCCAGCAGTTTTACAGGGGGCAACTATGGCTACACCTTC. Residues: CASSFTGGNYGYTF.

The rearrangement uses TRBV29-1 and TRBJ1-2; D unclear. CDR3 length: 12 amino acids. From germline, CDR1 is SQVTM and CDR2 ANQGSEA. V was trimmed by 5 bases and J by 4 bases, leaving 11 bases between them. In nucleotides, the CDR3 is TGCAGCGTTTTGCGGGGTGCCTATGGCTACACCTTC. Residues: CSVLRGAYGYTF.

The J gene is TRBJ1-4, the V gene TRBV7-9; TRBD1 is a possible D gene (6 bases). CDR1 is SEHNR and CDR2 is FQNEAQ in the germline V gene (reference sequence). Trimming stripped 2 bases from V and 3 bases from J, with 10 bases between. The CDR3 covers 15 residues. DNA of the CDR3: TGTGCCAGCAGCTTACTGCAGGGGTCTAATGAAAAACTGTTTTTT. This codes for CASSLLQGSNEKLFF.

This chain joins TRBV5-4 and TRBJ1-2; possible D gene TRBD1, 6 bases. The CDR3 extends over 14 amino acids. V was trimmed by 1 base and J by 2 bases, leaving 9 bases between them. Germline values: CDR1 SGHNT, CDR2 YYREEE (reference sequence). CDR3 DNA sequence: TGTGCCAGCAGCTTGACAGGGTACAACTATGGCTACACCTTC. Its translation: CASSLTGYNYGYTF.

A remark on this clone: This sample includes further DNA sequences coding for the same CDR3. V and J are TRBV5-1 and TRBJ2-3; 8 nucleotides agree with TRBD2. Trimming at V came to 0 bases and at J to 3 bases, leaving 0 bases not matched to a gene. From germline, CDR1 is SGHRS and CDR2 YFSETQ. This CDR3 has 14 amino acids. The CDR3 protein is CASSLGLATDTQYF. The CDR3, as DNA: TGCGCCAGCAGCTTGGGACTAGCGACAGATACGCAGTATTTT.

V and J are TRBV3-1 (or the pseudogene TRBV3-2) and TRBJ1-2; 10 bases match TRBD1. CDR1 is LGHDT and CDR2 is YNNKEL in the germline V gene (reference sequence). This CDR3 comprises 14 residues. Losses at the gene ends were 5 bases for V and 6 bases for J; bases not matched to a gene: 6. The CDR3 DNA reads as TGTGCCAGCAGCTTTCCCGGGACAGGGGATGGCTACACCTTC. Translated: CASSFPGTGDGYTF.

V gene TRBV7-9 combines with J gene TRBJ1-3, with D possibly TRBD1 on 6 matching bases. Between the trimmed V and J ends, which lost 10 bases and 0 bases, there was a span of 16 bases. The CDR3 length is 15 residues. CDR1 and CDR2 (germline): SEHNR, FQNEAQ (reference sequence). CDR3 amino acids: CATLGAVSSGNTIYF. The CDR3 nucleotides are TGTGCCACCTTGGGGGCAGTTAGCTCTGGAAACACCATATATTTT.

This chain connects TRBV7-9 to TRBJ2-1; TRBD2 aligns across 13 bases. V was pared by 5 bases and J by 8 bases, with 6 bases of the junction left unmatched. CDR3 size: 15 residues. The germline gives CDR1 SEHNR, CDR2 FQNEAQ (reference sequence). The CDR3 loop is CASSPTSGGRDEQFF. The CDR3 DNA reads as TGTGCCAGCAGCCCGACTAGCGGGGGGAGGGATGAGCAGTTCTTC.

The chain couples TRBV30 to TRBJ1-1; weak D call: TRBD1 (5 bases). CDR3 length: 16 residues. Between the trimmed V and J ends, which lost 3 bases and 6 bases, there was a span of 23 bases. Germline V gene sequence: CDR1 GTSNPN, CDR2 SVGIG (reference sequence). CDR3 protein: CAWSAPMMGGGPEAFF. The CDR3, as DNA: TGTGCCTGGAGCGCACCCATGATGGGGGGGGGACCTGAAGCTTTCTTT.

CDR3 loop: CASSASGGAAQPQHF. The CDR3 DNA follows: TGTGCCAGCAGTGCGTCTGGCGGGGCGGCTCAGCCCCAGCATTTT. V usage is TRBV27 and J usage is TRBJ1-5; tentative D call: TRBD1 (5 bases). The V end lost 5 bases, the J end lost 6 bases, and 17 bases lay between the germline ends. The CDR3 totals 15 residues. Looked up from germline, CDR1 is MNHEY and CDR2 is SMNVEV (reference sequence).

This clone showed up many times. The rearrangement uses TRBV3-1 (or the pseudogene TRBV3-2) and TRBJ1-6, with D perhaps TRBD1 (6 bases). The CDR3 covers 14 residues. Deletions cut 4 bases from V and 8 bases from J, with 12 bases between. The germline gives CDR1 LGHDT, CDR2 YNNKEL (reference sequence). The CDR3 here is CASSPLGADSPLHF. The DNA of the CDR3 is TGTGCCAGCAGCCCTTTGGGGGCGGATTCACCCCTCCACTTT.

This clone is a singleton in its sample. CDR3 DNA: TGTGCTAGTGGTTACAGGGGAAATGGCTACACCTTC. Translation gives CASGYRGNGYTF. The V gene is TRBV12-5, the J gene TRBJ1-2, with TRBD1 identical over 7 bases. The CDR3 consists of 12 residues. J was trimmed by 6 bases and V by 4 bases; bases with no gene match: 2. Germline loops: CDR1 LGHNT, CDR2 FRNRAP.

The rearrangement uses TRBV6-6 and TRBJ1-4, with TRBD1 matching 8 bases. J lost 3 bases, V lost 6 bases, and 9 bases had no gene match. The CDR3 loop spans 16 amino acids. In germline, CDR1 is MNHNY, CDR2 SVGAGI (reference sequence). The CDR3 is CASSLQGEQANEKLFF. The CDR3 DNA is TGTGCCAGCAGCCTACAGGGGGAGCAGGCTAATGAAAAACTGTTTTTT.

This clone was recorded once. Other DNA sequences in this sample translate to the same CDR3. The chain is built from TRBV5-1 and TRBJ2-7, with D possibly matching TRBD1 (6 bases). This CDR3 region has 14 residues. CDR1 and CDR2 (germline): SGHRS, YFSETQ. V lost 3 bases to trimming and J lost 2 bases, with 12 bases between them. For the CDR3, the DNA is TGCGCCAGCAGCTCCCGACAGGCGACCTACGAGCAGTACTTC. It codes for CASSSRQATYEQYF.

The V call is TRBV28, the J call TRBJ1-2, with unresolved D. Germline CDR1 MDHEN, CDR2 SYDVKM. Between the trimmed V and J ends, which lost 7 bases and 2 bases, there was a span of 11 bases. This CDR3 contains 13 residues. The CDR3 sequence: CASKQNVNYGYTF. The DNA for the CDR3 is TGTGCCAGCAAACAGAATGTCAACTATGGCTACACCTTC.

This chain links TRBV27 with TRBJ1-5; 7 bases are a match to TRBD1. V lost 0 bases, J lost 5 bases, and 7 bases stayed unmatched. Germline CDR1 and CDR2: MNHEY and SMNVEV (reference sequence). The CDR3 loop spans 16 amino acids. CDR3 nucleotides: TGTGCCAGCAGTTTATCCCCCAGGGGGAAGGATCAGCCCCAGCATTTT. Its translation: CASSLSPRGKDQPQHF.

The chain joins TRBV27 to TRBJ2-3; 8 bases line up with TRBD2. The J segment lost 2 bases and the V segment lost 2 bases, leaving 9 bases of the junction unmatched. Germline V CDR1 and CDR2: MNHEY, SMNVEV (reference sequence). This CDR3 region has 17 residues. In DNA, the CDR3 is TGTGCCAGCAGTTTAGGGGGACTAGTGGGATCCACAGATACGCAGTATTTT. Encoded protein: CASSLGGLVGSTDTQYF.

J is TRBJ1-4 and V is TRBV2, with unresolved D. V lost 7 bases, J lost 4 bases, and 13 bases lay in between. From germline, CDR1 is SNHLY and CDR2 FYNNEI. CDR3 length: 14 residues. The CDR3 DNA reads TGTGCCAGCACTCCGGAGATGCTTAATGAAAAACTGTTTTTT. Protein sequence: CASTPEMLNEKLFF.